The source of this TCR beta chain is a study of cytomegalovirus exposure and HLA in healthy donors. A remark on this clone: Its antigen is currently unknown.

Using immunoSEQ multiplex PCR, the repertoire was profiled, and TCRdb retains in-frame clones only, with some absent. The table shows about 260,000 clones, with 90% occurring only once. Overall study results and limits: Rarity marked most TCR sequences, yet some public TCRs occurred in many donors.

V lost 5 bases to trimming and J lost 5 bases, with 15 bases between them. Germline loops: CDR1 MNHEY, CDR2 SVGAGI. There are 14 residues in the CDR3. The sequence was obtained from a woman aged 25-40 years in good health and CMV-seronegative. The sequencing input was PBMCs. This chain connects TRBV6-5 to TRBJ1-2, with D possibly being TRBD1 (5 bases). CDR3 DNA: TGTGCCAGCAGTAACCCGGGACGGCCTTATGGCTACACCTTC. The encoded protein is CASSNPGRPYGYTF.